This T cell receptor beta chain originates from a study of blood T cells in healthy people across ages. Notes on the study in general: Older individuals had lower TCR beta diversity per million T cells (the decline was roughly linear).

With a J-beta primer mix and a sample-barcoded 5' primer, a second PCR ran 7 to 11 cycles. Every cDNA molecule carried a tag from a template-switch adaptor bearing 12 random nucleotides. MiXCR, run by TCRdb on the 5' RACE reads, gives a single entry per CDR3 protein. This sample yields fewer than 650,000 distinct CDR3 sequences, of which approximately 26% are seen a single time; approximately 3.6% belongs to the top ten. The CDR3 is 13 amino acids. The V and J ends lost 3 bases and 2 bases respectively, with 5 bases between them. Per germline, CDR1 MRHNA and CDR2 SNTAGT. With respect to this clonotype: Its matching antigen is unknown.

These data are also associated with another study on T cells of mothers and their children. That investigation notes: Per child, approximately 2.9 million TCR beta CDR3 reads were obtained, against over 10 million per mother.

The chain uses TRBV6-4 and TRBJ2-1; D possibly corresponds to TRBD1 (5 bases). The sample was blood. This receptor was taken from a boy between 2 and 10 years old in good health. The CDR3 nucleotides are TGTGCCAGCAGTGAGGACACCTACAATGAGCAGTTCTTC. Its translation: CASSEDTYNEQFF.